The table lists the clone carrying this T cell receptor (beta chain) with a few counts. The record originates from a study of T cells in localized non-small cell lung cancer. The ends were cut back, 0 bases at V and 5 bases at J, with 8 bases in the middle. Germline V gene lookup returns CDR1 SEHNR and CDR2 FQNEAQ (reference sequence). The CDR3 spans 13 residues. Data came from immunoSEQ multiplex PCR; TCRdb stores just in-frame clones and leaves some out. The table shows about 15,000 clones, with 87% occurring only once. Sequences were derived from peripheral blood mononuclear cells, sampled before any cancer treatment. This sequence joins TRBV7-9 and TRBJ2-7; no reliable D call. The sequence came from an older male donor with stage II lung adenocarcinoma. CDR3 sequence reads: CASSLAGIHEQYF. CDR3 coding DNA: TGTGCCAGCAGCTTAGCGGGCATCCACGAGCAGTACTTC.